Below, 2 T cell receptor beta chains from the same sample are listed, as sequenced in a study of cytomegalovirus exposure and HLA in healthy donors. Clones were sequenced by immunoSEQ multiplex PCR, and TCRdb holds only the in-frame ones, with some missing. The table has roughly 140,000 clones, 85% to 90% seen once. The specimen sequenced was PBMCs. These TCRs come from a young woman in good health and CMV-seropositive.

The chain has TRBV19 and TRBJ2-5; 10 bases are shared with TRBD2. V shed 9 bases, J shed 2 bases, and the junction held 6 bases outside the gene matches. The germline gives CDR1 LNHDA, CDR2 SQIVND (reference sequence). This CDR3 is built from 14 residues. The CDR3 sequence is CASRGTSAQETQYF. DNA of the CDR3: TGTGCCAGCCGTGGGACTAGCGCTCAAGAGACCCAGTACTTC.

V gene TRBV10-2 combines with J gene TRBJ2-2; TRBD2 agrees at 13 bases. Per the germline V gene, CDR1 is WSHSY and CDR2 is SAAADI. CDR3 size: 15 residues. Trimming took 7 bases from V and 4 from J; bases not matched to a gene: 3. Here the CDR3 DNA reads TGCGCCAGCAAACTAGCGGGAGGGCCCACCGGGGAGCTGTTTTTT. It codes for CASKLAGGPTGELFF.